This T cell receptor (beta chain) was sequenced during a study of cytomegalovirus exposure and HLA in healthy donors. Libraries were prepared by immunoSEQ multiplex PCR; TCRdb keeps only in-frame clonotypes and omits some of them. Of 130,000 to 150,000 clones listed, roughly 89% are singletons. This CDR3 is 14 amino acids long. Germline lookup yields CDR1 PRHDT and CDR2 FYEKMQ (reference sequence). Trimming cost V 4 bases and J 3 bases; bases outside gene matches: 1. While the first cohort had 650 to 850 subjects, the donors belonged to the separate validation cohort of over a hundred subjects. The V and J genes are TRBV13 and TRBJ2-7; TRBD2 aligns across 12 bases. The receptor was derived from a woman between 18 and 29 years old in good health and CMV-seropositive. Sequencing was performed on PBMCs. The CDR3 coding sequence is TGTGCCAGCAGCTCTAGCGGGGGGGACTACGAGCAGTACTTC. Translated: CASSSSGGDYEQYF.